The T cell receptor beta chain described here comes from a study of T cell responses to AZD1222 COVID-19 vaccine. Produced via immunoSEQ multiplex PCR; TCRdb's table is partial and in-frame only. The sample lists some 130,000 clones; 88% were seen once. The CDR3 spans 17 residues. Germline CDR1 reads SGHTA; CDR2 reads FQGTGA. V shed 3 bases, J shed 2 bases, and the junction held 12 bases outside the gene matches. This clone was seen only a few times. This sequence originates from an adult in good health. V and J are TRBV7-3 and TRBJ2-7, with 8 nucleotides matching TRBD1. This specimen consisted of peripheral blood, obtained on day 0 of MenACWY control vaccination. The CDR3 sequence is CASSFGPPGQGAYEQYF. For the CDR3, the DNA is TGTGCCAGCAGCTTTGGACCTCCTGGACAGGGTGCCTACGAGCAGTACTTC.